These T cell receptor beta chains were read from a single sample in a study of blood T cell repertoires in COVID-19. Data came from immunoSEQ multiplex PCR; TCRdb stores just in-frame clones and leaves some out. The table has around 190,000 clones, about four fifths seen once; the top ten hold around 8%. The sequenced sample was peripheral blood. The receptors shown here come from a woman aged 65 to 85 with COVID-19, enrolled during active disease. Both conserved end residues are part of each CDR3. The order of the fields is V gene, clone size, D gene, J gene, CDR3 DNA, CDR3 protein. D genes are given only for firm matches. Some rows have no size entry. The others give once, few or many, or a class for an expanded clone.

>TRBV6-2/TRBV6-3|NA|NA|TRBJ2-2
TGTGCCAGCAGTATACTCAACACCGGGGAGCTGTTTTTT
CASSILNTGELFF
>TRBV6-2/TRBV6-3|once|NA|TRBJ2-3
TGTGCCAGCAGTTACATCGCCAGGGCAGATACGCAGTATTTT
CASSYIARADTQYF
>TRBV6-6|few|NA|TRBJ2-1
TGTGCCAGCAGTTACTCGTTTTCCGTCAGGGGCAATGAGCAGTTCTTC
CASSYSFSVRGNEQFF
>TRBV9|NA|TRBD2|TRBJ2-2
TGTGCCAGCAGCCTTAATCTAGCGGGAAACACCGGGGAGCTGTTTTTT
CASSLNLAGNTGELFF
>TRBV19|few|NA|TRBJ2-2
TGTGCCAGTGTGATGGGAGGCACCGGGGAGCTGTTTTTT
CASVMGGTGELFF
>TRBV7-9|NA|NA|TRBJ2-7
TGTGCCAGCAGCAGGGACATTAACGAGCAGTACTTC
CASSRDINEQYF
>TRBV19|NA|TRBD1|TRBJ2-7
TGTGCCAGTAGTACCCAGCACAACAGGGGAACCGAAACCTACGAGCAGTACTTC
CASSTQHNRGTETYEQYF
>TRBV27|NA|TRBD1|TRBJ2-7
TGTGCCAGCAGTTTAGTAGGGACAGGTCGATTGGGCGAGCAGTACTTC
CASSLVGTGRLGEQYF
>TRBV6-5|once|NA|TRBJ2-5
TGTGCCAGCACACGGGGAGAGACCCAGTACTTC
CASTRGETQYF
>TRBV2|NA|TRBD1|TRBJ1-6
TGTGCCAGCAAGGGGACAGTCAATTCACCCCTCCACTTT
CASKGTVNSPLHF
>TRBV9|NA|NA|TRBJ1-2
TGTGCCAGCAGCGTAGCCTCGGGAGGGATTCGACAGTCCTATGGCTACACCTTC
CASSVASGGIRQSYGYTF
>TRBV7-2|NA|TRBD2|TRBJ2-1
TGTGCCAGCAGCTTAGGGCTAGCGGTAAGGCAGTTCTTC
CASSLGLAVRQFF
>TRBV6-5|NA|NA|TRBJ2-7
TGTGCCAGCAGACTCGGACAGCCGCCGCTCTACGAGCAGTACTTC
CASRLGQPPLYEQYF
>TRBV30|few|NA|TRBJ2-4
TGTGCCTGGAGTCCGGGAACGATAGCCAAAAACATTCAGTACTTC
CAWSPGTIAKNIQYF
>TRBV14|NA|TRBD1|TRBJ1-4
TGTGCCAGCAGCCGGCCTTTCTCGGGACAGTCTGAAAAACTGTTTTTT
CASSRPFSGQSEKLFF
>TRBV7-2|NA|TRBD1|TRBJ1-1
TGTGCCAGCAGCGGCCGGACAGGGATTGCTGAAGCTTTCTTT
CASSGRTGIAEAFF
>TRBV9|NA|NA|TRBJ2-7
TGTGCCAGCAGCGGGACAGTGGCCTACGAGCAGTACTTC
CASSGTVAYEQYF
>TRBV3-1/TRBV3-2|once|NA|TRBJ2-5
TGTGCCAGCAGCCAAGAAGCCGACCAAGAGACCCAGTACTTC
CASSQEADQETQYF
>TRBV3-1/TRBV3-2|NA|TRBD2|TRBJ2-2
TGTGCCAGCAGCCAAGTAGGTATCGCCAGCGGGAGTATGCCCGGGGAGCTGTTTTTT
CASSQVGIASGSMPGELFF
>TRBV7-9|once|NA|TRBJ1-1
TGTGCCAGCAGCTTAGAGAGGGGGGGCATGAACACTGAAGCTTTCTTT
CASSLERGGMNTEAFF
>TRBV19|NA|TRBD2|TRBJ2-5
TGTGCCAGTAGCAGGAGCGGGAGAGCGTACCAAGAGACCCAGTACTTC
CASSRSGRAYQETQYF
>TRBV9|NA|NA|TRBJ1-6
TGTGCCAGCAGCGTAGCGGGAGTCCTATCACCCCTCCACTTT
CASSVAGVLSPLHF
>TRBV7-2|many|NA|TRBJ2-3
TGTGCCAGCAGCCCTTCCCTAGATACGCAGTATTTT
CASSPSLDTQYF
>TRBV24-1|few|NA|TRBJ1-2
TGTGCCACCAGTGACGGTGACATGCCGAGCTATGGCTACACCTTC
CATSDGDMPSYGYTF
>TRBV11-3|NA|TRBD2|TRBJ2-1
TGTGCCAGCAGCGTGGGACTAGCGGAGGCCAGGGGTGAGCAGTTCTTC
CASSVGLAEARGEQFF
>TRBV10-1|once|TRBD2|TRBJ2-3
TGCGCCAGCAGTCGTCGGGGGGGGCCCTCCGCAGATACGCAGTATTTT
CASSRRGGPSADTQYF
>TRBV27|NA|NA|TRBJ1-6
TGTGCCAGCAGTTTCATCCAGCCCCAGGGAGGGAGTAGCTATAATTCACCCCTCCACTTT
CASSFIQPQGGSSYNSPLHF
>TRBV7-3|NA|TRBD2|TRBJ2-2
TGTGCCAGCAGCCCGACTAGCCCCCTTCCTGCCGGGGAGCTGTTTTTT
CASSPTSPLPAGELFF
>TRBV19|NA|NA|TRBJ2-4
TGTGCCAGTAGTCCAGAGGGCCTGGGCATTCAGTACTTC
CASSPEGLGIQYF
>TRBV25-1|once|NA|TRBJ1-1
TGTGCCAGCAGTGAATTAGGCAGGTATGAAGCTTTCTTT
CASSELGRYEAFF
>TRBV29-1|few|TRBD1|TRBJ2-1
TGCAGCGTTCGGCGGACAGGGGGATCGAACAATGAGCAGTTCTTC
CSVRRTGGSNNEQFF
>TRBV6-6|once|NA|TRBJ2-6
TGTGCCAGCAGTTACGCGGCGGGTCACGGGGCCAACGTCCTGACTTTC
CASSYAAGHGANVLTF
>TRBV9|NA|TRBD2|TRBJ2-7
TGTGCCAGCAGCTTAACGTCGACTAGCGTTTACGAGCAGTACTTC
CASSLTSTSVYEQYF
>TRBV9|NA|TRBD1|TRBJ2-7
TGTGCCAGCGCATTGGGACAGCACTCCTACGAGCAGTACTTC
CASALGQHSYEQYF
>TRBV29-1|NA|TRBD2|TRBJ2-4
TGCAGCGGAAGGACTAGCGGGAAAGAGGTTCAGTACTTC
CSGRTSGKEVQYF
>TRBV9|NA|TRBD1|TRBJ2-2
TGTGCCAGCAGCGCCAGGGAACAGGGGGCTAACACCGGGGAGCTGTTTTTT
CASSAREQGANTGELFF
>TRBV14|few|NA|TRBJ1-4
TGTGCCAGCAGCCTTAGCAGATCTAATGAAAAACTGTTTTTT
CASSLSRSNEKLFF
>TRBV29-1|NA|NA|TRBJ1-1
TGCAGCGTTGAAGATGGAGCGGGAGCTTTCTTT
CSVEDGAGAFF
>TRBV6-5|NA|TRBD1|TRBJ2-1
TGTGCCAGCAGCGCGGGACAGGTCGGTGGGGATGAGCAGTTCTTC
CASSAGQVGGDEQFF
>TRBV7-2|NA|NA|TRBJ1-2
TGTGCCAGCAGCCCCCCCGGCGCGGGGAATGGCTACACCTTC
CASSPPGAGNGYTF